These 23 T cell receptor beta chains originate from one sample sequenced in a study of T cell repertoires in cytomegalovirus infection. TCRdb processed the reads anew with MiXCR; each CDR3 protein has one entry. The sample has some 920,000 distinct CDR3 sequences; roughly 30% are singletons. Antigens of these TCRs are unknown. Here the sequenced sample was cultured CD8+ T cells from PBMCs, taken from culture after CMV antigen stimulation. Receptors originate from a human donor in good health (CMV status not recorded). Some clones in this sample may be carry-over from other donors' samples.

There are a few counts of this clonotype. The chain links TRBV6-5 to TRBJ2-7, with 7 bases identical to TRBD1. V lost 2 bases, J lost 6 bases, and 7 bases stayed unmatched. The CDR3 contains 14 residues. Germline CDR1 is MNHEY and CDR2 is SVGAGI. The CDR3 is CASSYRQGGVEQYV. The CDR3 DNA follows: TGTGCCAGCAGTTACAGACAGGGTGGAGTCGAGCAGTACGTC.

This clonotype was seen a few times. This chain joins TRBV7-9 and TRBJ1-6; TRBD1 matches 10 bases. The CDR3 has 16 residues. V trimming: 0 bases; J trimming: 7 bases; junction bases outside the gene matches: 3. The germline gives CDR1 SEHNR, CDR2 FQNEAQ (reference sequence). CDR3 loop: CASSLADRGFNSPLHF. In DNA, the CDR3 is TGTGCCAGCAGCTTAGCGGACAGGGGGTTCAATTCACCCCTCCACTTT.

V gene TRBV7-2 combines with J gene TRBJ2-7; 8 bases are shared with TRBD1. V shed 5 bases, J shed 6 bases, and the junction held 6 bases outside the gene matches. Germline CDR1 is SGHTA and CDR2 is FQGNSA. This CDR3 is 13 amino acids long. The CDR3 region is CASSLNTGGEQYV. The DNA of the CDR3 is TGTGCCAGCAGCCTAAATACAGGGGGCGAGCAGTACGTC.

This clonotype was picked up a small number of times. The gene calls are TRBV14 and TRBJ1-1, with D possibly matching TRBD1 (6 bases). V lost 4 bases to trimming and J lost 5 bases, with 11 bases between them. CDR1 and CDR2 (germline): SGHDN, FVKESK. This CDR3 contains 13 residues. The DNA for the CDR3 is TGTGCCAGCAGCCCGCATACAGGGACTGAAGCTTTCTTT. Its translation: CASSPHTGTEAFF.

The table lists this clonotype with many counts. This sequence joins TRBV7-2 and TRBJ2-3; D is perhaps TRBD2 (7 bases). The CDR3 extends over 18 amino acids. CDR1 and CDR2 (germline): SGHTA, FQGNSA. V was trimmed by 0 bases and J by 7 bases, leaving 23 bases between them. The CDR3 sequence: CASSLAGPYAGALNTQYF. The CDR3, as DNA: TGTGCCAGCAGCTTAGCGGGCCCATATGCGGGGGCTTTGAATACGCAGTATTTT.

There are many counts of this clonotype. V usage is TRBV5-4 and J usage is TRBJ2-1; D gene unclear. V was shortened by 3 bases and J by 2 bases, with 12 bases between the two germline ends. Germline assignment: CDR1 SGHNT and CDR2 YYREEE (reference sequence). This CDR3 region has 15 residues. For the CDR3, the DNA is TGTGCCAGCAGCTACCCCTTGGGTGCCTACAATGAGCAGTTCTTC. Amino acid sequence: CASSYPLGAYNEQFF.

In its sample, this clonotype was seen many times. This rearrangement joins TRBV7-9 to TRBJ1-2; 8 bases fit TRBD1. Germline V gene data show CDR1 as SEHNR and CDR2 as FQNEAQ (reference sequence). V trimming: 6 bases; J trimming: 4 bases; junction bases outside the gene matches: 7. The CDR3 runs to 14 residues. The CDR3: CASRDRDSGYGYTF. The CDR3 DNA reads TGTGCCAGCAGGGACAGGGATTCCGGCTATGGCTACACCTTC.

This clonotype was counted a single time. This rearrangement joins TRBV7-9 to TRBJ1-2; 7 bases map to TRBD1. V lost 7 bases to trimming and J lost 1 base; unmatched junction nucleotides: 6. Germline V gene data show CDR1 as SEHNR and CDR2 as FQNEAQ (reference sequence). The CDR3 spans 14 residues. CDR3 loop: CASTRQGRNYGYTF. The CDR3 bases are TGTGCCAGCACCCGACAGGGACGTAACTATGGCTACACCTTC.

The chain uses TRBV6-2 or TRBV6-3 and TRBJ2-3; 9 bases are a match to TRBD1. This CDR3 comprises 17 residues. The V gene end was trimmed by 2 bases and the J gene end by 0 bases; junction bases not matched to a gene: 6. Germline lookup yields CDR1 MNHEY and CDR2 SVGEGT. This chain's CDR3 is CASSYRQGDVSTDTQYF. The CDR3 DNA is TGTGCCAGCAGTTACAGACAGGGGGACGTCAGCACAGATACGCAGTATTTT.

This clonotype was observed many times. The V call is TRBV7-8, the J call TRBJ2-7, with 8 bases identical to TRBD1. J gave up 3 bases and V 5 bases, and 6 bases lay outside the gene matches. The CDR3 is made up of 14 amino acids. Germline CDR1 and CDR2: SGHVS and FQNEAQ. In nucleotides, the CDR3 is TGTGCCAGCAGCCTCCCGGGACAGGACTACGAGCAGTACTTC. Protein product: CASSLPGQDYEQYF. The full variable domain, its missing parts supplied by reference TRBV7-8 and TRBJ2-7, is GAGVSQSPRYKVAKRGQDVALRCDPISGHVSLFWYQQALGQGPEFLTYFQNEAQLDKSGLPSDRFFAERPEGSVSTLKIQRTQQEDSAVYLCASSLPGQDYEQYFGPGTRLTVT.

This rearrangement joins TRBV20-1 to TRBJ2-2; D ambiguous. CDR3 length: 14 amino acids. V dropped 0 bases and J dropped 0 bases, with 5 bases sitting between them. Germline V CDR1 and CDR2: DFQATT, SNEGSKA (reference sequence). The CDR3 loop is CSARDWSNTGELFF. The CDR3 bases are TGCAGTGCTAGAGATTGGTCGAACACCGGGGAGCTGTTTTTT.

A few counts support this clonotype. The chain carries TRBV6-6 and TRBJ1-1; D is undetermined. The length of the CDR3 is 9 residues. Germline V gene sequence: CDR1 MNHNY, CDR2 SVGAGI (reference sequence). Trimming stripped 6 bases from V and 11 bases from J, with 7 bases between. CDR3 amino acids: CASSRGAFF. The CDR3, as DNA: TGTGCCAGCAGCCGAGGGGCTTTCTTT.

The V call is TRBV19, the J call TRBJ1-2, with 7 bases fitting TRBD1. Trimming took 4 bases from V and 2 from J; bases not matched to a gene: 13. There are 17 residues in the CDR3. The germline gives CDR1 LNHDA, CDR2 SQIVND (reference sequence). For the CDR3, the DNA is TGTGCCAGTAGTACCGGATGGTCTACAGGGGAAAACTATGGCTACACCTTC. This codes for CASSTGWSTGENYGYTF.

J is TRBJ1-1 and V is TRBV11-2, with TRBD1 matching over 9 bases. This CDR3 is 17 amino acids long. Looked up from germline, CDR1 is SGHAT and CDR2 is FQNNGV. V shed 5 bases and J 5 bases; nucleotides not matched to a gene: 15. The CDR3 spells CASSLGTGGRGNTEAFF. As DNA, the CDR3 is TGTGCCAGCAGCCTAGGAACAGGGGGCAGAGGGAATACTGAAGCTTTCTTT.

This chain links TRBV27 with TRBJ2-1; 10 positions match TRBD2. CDR1 and CDR2 from the germline V gene are MNHEY and SMNVEV (reference sequence). After removal of 5 bases from V and 8 bases from J, the junction contained 9 bases not matched to a gene. This CDR3 spans 15 amino acids. CDR3 protein: CASSPPSGGGDEQFF. Written as DNA, the CDR3 is TGTGCCAGCAGTCCCCCAAGCGGGGGGGGGGATGAGCAGTTCTTC.

This clonotype was detected only a few times. The chain couples TRBV4-3 to TRBJ2-1; D could derive from TRBD1 or TRBD2 (5 bases each). The germline V gene encodes CDR1 LGHNA and CDR2 YSLEER. The V end was cut by 0 bases, the J end by 0 bases, with 12 bases between. This CDR3 has 17 amino acids. For the CDR3, the DNA is TGCGCCAGCAGCCAAGATTTCGCAGGGAGCTCCTACAATGAGCAGTTCTTC. This sequence encodes CASSQDFAGSSYNEQFF.

The chain is built from TRBV6-6 and TRBJ1-2; the match to TRBD1 covers 7 bases. V was pared by 5 bases and J by 1 base, with 7 bases of the junction left unmatched. This CDR3 comprises 15 residues. Germline V gene data show CDR1 as MNHNY and CDR2 as SVGAGI (reference sequence). The CDR3 spells CASSPLDRVNYGYTF. DNA of the CDR3: TGTGCCAGCAGTCCTCTCGACAGGGTTAACTATGGCTACACCTTC.

This clonotype showed up just once. The chain is built from TRBV5-4 and TRBJ2-3; 9 bases map to TRBD1. Germline V gene lookup returns CDR1 SGHNT and CDR2 YYREEE (reference sequence). The CDR3 contains 14 residues. V lost 2 bases to trimming and J lost 6 bases; unmatched junction nucleotides: 4. The CDR3 DNA reads TGTGCCAGCAGCTTACAAGACAGGGGGGATACGCAGTATTTT. This translates into CASSLQDRGDTQYF.

There are many counts of this clonotype. The CDR3, as DNA: TGTGCCAGCAGCCCGACGATTGGGAAACTGTTTTTT. Translating gives CASSPTIGKLFF. The rearrangement uses TRBV7-2 and TRBJ1-4; no clear D. Germline CDR1 is SGHTA and CDR2 is FQGNSA. This CDR3 is 12 amino acids long. The ends were cut back, 5 bases at V and 11 bases at J, with 12 bases in the middle.

This chain uses TRBV27 with TRBJ2-3, with D uncertain. The CDR3 extends over 14 amino acids. Germline V CDR1 and CDR2: MNHEY, SMNVEV (reference sequence). V was clipped by 8 bases and J by 4 bases, with 16 bases between them. The DNA for the CDR3 is TGTGCCAGCTCTTGGGGTAAAGTCGCAGATACGCAGTATTTT. Protein product: CASSWGKVADTQYF.

The rearrangement links TRBV29-1 to TRBJ2-3; possible D gene TRBD2, 6 bases. Trimming stripped 2 bases from V and 7 bases from J, with 16 bases between. The germline gives CDR1 SQVTM, CDR2 ANQGSEA. This CDR3 contains 14 residues. CDR3 residues: CSVEMRPGLNTQYF. The DNA for the CDR3 is TGCAGCGTTGAAATGAGACCGGGACTTAATACGCAGTATTTT.

This clonotype came up once. The rearrangement uses TRBV19 and TRBJ1-2; no clear D. The CDR3 length is 16 residues. Germline-derived CDR1 and CDR2 are LNHDA and SQIVND (reference sequence). Trimming took off 0 bases at V and 5 bases at J, with 16 bases between the two ends. As DNA, the CDR3 is TGTGCCAGTAGTATAGATCGGTCAGCCTTGCAGTATGGCTACACCTTC. This codes for CASSIDRSALQYGYTF.

The table lists this clonotype with a few counts. This chain connects TRBV7-9 to TRBJ2-3; possible D gene TRBD1, 5 bases. The CDR3 spans 15 residues. Germline V gene sequence: CDR1 SEHNR, CDR2 FQNEAQ (reference sequence). V shed 5 bases and J shed 2 bases, with 14 bases lying between them. CDR3 DNA sequence: TGTGCCAGCAGCCCCGACAGAAACTTCACAGATACGCAGTATTTT. Amino acid sequence: CASSPDRNFTDTQYF. The full variable domain, rest sourced from reference TRBV7-9 and TRBJ2-3, is DTGVSQNPRHKITKRGQNVTFRCDPISEHNRLYWYRQTLGQGPEFLTYFQNEAQLEKSRLLSDRFSAERPKGSFSTLEIQRTEQGDSAMYLCASSPDRNFTDTQYFGPGTRLTVL.